This T cell receptor beta chain derives from a study of blood T cell repertoires in COVID-19. Study in general: Sites across the United States, Italy and Spain contributed samples from acute and convalescent COVID-19. T cells, B-cell-depleted T cells, or PBMCs provided the cDNA or gDNA that served as material.

As originally analysed: Estimated nucleated cell counts came from reference gene primer amplification. Method: immunoSEQ multiplex PCR; TCRdb's copy keeps in-frame clones and lacks some. That table is the source of V, J and clone size, and D and trimming were worked out from the DNA. The data show approximately 300,000 clones, with 85% seen just once and about 4% held by the top ten. Germline CDR1 and CDR2: LGHDT and YNNKEL (reference sequence). V lost 4 bases to trimming and J lost 2 bases; unmatched junction nucleotides: 5. This CDR3 has 14 amino acids. Sequencing was done on a sample of peripheral blood. The chain uses TRBV3-1 (or the pseudogene TRBV3-2) and TRBJ2-7; the match to TRBD2 covers 7 bases. This TCR was sampled from a woman in her forties or fifties with active or convalescent COVID-19. The CDR3 loop reads CASSPGLRTYEQYF. Here the CDR3 DNA reads TGTGCCAGCAGCCCGGGACTACGAACCTACGAGCAGTACTTC.